One sample yielded the 15 T cell receptor beta chains listed below, sequenced in a study of radiation and T cells in renal cell carcinoma. Sequencing used immunoSEQ multiplex PCR; TCRdb keeps in-frame clones, though not all of them. The profile shows some 120,000 clones, around 82% of them singletons. As for time point: blood 2 weeks post-SBRT. Treatment specified: 15 Gy SBRT to primary tumor, nephrectomy 4 weeks later. The source material was blood, sampled from a patient whose treatment included radiotherapy and nephrectomy. The receptors stem from a man aged 50 to 60 with renal cell carcinoma.

This sequence joins TRBV13 and TRBJ1-1; 7 nucleotides line up with TRBD1. CDR1 and CDR2 (germline): PRHDT, FYEKMQ (reference sequence). Trimming cost V 1 base and J 0 bases; bases outside gene matches: 8. The CDR3 has 17 residues. CDR3 amino acids: CASSLADRVPMNTEAFF. CDR3 nucleotides: TGTGCCAGCAGCTTAGCCGACAGGGTCCCTATGAACACTGAAGCTTTCTTT.

This rearrangement joins TRBV11-2 to TRBJ1-2; 9 nucleotides match TRBD1. Trimming cost V 5 bases and J 7 bases; bases outside gene matches: 11. The CDR3 runs 15 residues. Germline V gene lookup returns CDR1 SGHAT and CDR2 FQNNGV. The CDR3 sequence is CASSTSSTGGFGYTF. Here the CDR3 DNA reads TGTGCCAGCAGCACATCATCCACAGGGGGCTTTGGCTACACCTTC. The full variable domain, rest sourced from reference TRBV11-2 and TRBJ1-2, is EAGVAQSPRYKIIEKRQSVAFWCNPISGHATLYWYQQILGQGPKLLIQFQNNGVVDDSQLPKDRFSAERLKGVDSTLKIQPAKLEDSAVYLCASSTSSTGGFGYTFGSGTRLTVV.

The genes are TRBV7-2 and TRBJ1-3; the D gene is possibly TRBD1 (5 bases). This CDR3 has 14 residues. V was pared by 3 bases and J by 4 bases, with 10 bases between. CDR1 SGHTA and CDR2 FQGNSA come from the germline V gene. The DNA for the CDR3 is TGTGCCAGCAGCTTCCAGGGTTTAGGAAACACCATATATTTT. As protein: CASSFQGLGNTIYF.

This clone has only a few counts. V usage is TRBV7-9 and J usage is TRBJ1-5; 11 bases fit TRBD1. CDR3 length equals 15 residues. V lost 4 bases to trimming and J lost 3 bases; unmatched junction nucleotides: 2. The germline V gene has CDR1 SEHNR and CDR2 FQNEAQ (reference sequence). In DNA form, the CDR3 reads TGTGCCAGCAGCTGGGGACAGGGGGACAATCAGCCCCAGCATTTT. Amino acids: CASSWGQGDNQPQHF.

V and J are TRBV5-1 and TRBJ2-1; no reliable D call. The V gene lost 2 bases and the J gene lost 7 bases, with 7 bases spanning the gap. The CDR3 sequence is 12 residues long. The germline CDR1 and CDR2 sequences are SGHRS and YFSETQ. The DNA for the CDR3 is TGCGCCAGCAGCTTTGTGGGGAATGAGCAGTTCTTC. It translates to CASSFVGNEQFF.

The table lists this clone with a count of one. The rearrangement links TRBV5-4 to TRBJ2-5, with 12 bases matching TRBD2. The CDR3 spans 13 residues. J was trimmed by 5 bases and V by 5 bases; bases with no gene match: 1. Germline V lookup: CDR1 SGHNT, CDR2 YYREEE (reference sequence). The CDR3 spells CASRLAGGETQYF. CDR3 in DNA: TGTGCCAGCAGGCTAGCGGGGGGGGAGACCCAGTACTTC. The variable domain in full, with the rest retrieved from reference TRBV5-4 and TRBJ2-5, is ETGVTQSPTHLIKTRGQQVTLRCSSQSGHNTVSWYQQALGQGPQFIFQYYREEENGRGNFPPRFSGLQFPNYSSELNVNALELDDSALYLCASRLAGGETQYFGPGTRLLVL.

The chain recombines TRBV29-1 with TRBJ2-3; D may be TRBD1 (5 bases). The germline V gene has CDR1 SQVTM and CDR2 ANQGSEA. The CDR3 is 11 residues long. V shed 6 bases and J shed 15 bases, with 19 bases lying between them. The CDR3 DNA reads as TGCAGCGTCGTGACAGATAACTCGGATTATTTT. It is translated as CSVVTDNSDYF.

The chain joins TRBV13 to TRBJ1-1; a weak D match, TRBD1 (5 bases). Germline CDR1 is PRHDT and CDR2 is FYEKMQ (reference sequence). Trimming cost V 3 bases and J 4 bases, with 21 bases left between them. This CDR3 spans 17 amino acids. CDR3 in DNA: TGTGCCAGCAGCTTGCAGGCTTCCCCGGGGCTTGGCACTGAAGCTTTCTTT. This gives the protein CASSLQASPGLGTEAFF.

The chain couples TRBV5-4 to TRBJ2-5; the D is unclear. The end of the DNA fits TRBJ2-7 better, so the J call may be wrong. CDR3 size: 12 residues. Germline CDR1 is SGHNT and CDR2 is YYREEE (reference sequence). CDR3 amino acids: CASSLDGYEQYF. The CDR3 nucleotides read TGTGCCAGCAGCTTGGACGGGTACGAGCAGTACTTC.

The CDR3 sequence is CASSVDWGAGNTIYF. The DNA of the CDR3 is TGTGCCAGCAGCGTAGATTGGGGGGCGGGAAACACCATATATTTT. The chain links TRBV9 to TRBJ1-3; TRBD1 might be the D (6 bases). CDR3 length: 15 amino acids. Germline lookup yields CDR1 SGDLS and CDR2 YYNGEE. V dropped 0 bases and J dropped 4 bases, with 11 bases sitting between them.

This rearrangement joins TRBV15 to TRBJ2-7; the match to TRBD1 covers 10 bases. CDR1 and CDR2 (germline): LNHNV, YYDKDF (reference sequence). The CDR3 runs 15 residues. The V gene end was trimmed by 3 bases and the J gene end by 0 bases; junction bases not matched to a gene: 2. Here the CDR3 reads CATSRGQGPSYEQYF. CDR3 DNA sequence: TGTGCCACCAGCAGGGGACAGGGGCCCTCCTACGAGCAGTACTTC.

This chain uses TRBV18 with TRBJ1-1; D uncertain. V was pared by 6 bases and J by 0 bases, with 8 bases between. Germline CDR1 KGHSH, CDR2 LQKENI. The CDR3 consists of 13 residues. CDR3 in amino acids: CASSPSVNTEAFF. The DNA of the CDR3 is TGTGCCAGCTCCCCATCAGTGAACACTGAAGCTTTCTTT.

To note about this clone: Its ends do not fully match the called genes, so a read error is possible. The V call is TRBV5-6, the J call TRBJ2-5, with a possible D match to TRBD1 (6 bases). The CDR3 extends over 13 amino acids. Germline values: CDR1 SGHDT, CDR2 YYEEEE. The CDR3 DNA reads TGTGCCAGCAGTTTGGACAGACAAGAGACCCAGTACTTC. It encodes CASSLDRQETQYF.

CDR3 protein: CASSVQVTSTDTQYF. In DNA form, the CDR3 reads TGTGCCAGCAGCGTTCAGGTAACAAGCACAGATACGCAGTATTTT. V gene TRBV9 combines with J gene TRBJ2-3, with D unresolved. Germline assignment: CDR1 SGDLS and CDR2 YYNGEE. The CDR3 extends over 15 amino acids. The germline V and J ends were trimmed by 2 bases and 0 bases, with 10 bases remaining between them.

The chain has TRBV2 and TRBJ1-2; D remains ambiguous. CDR3 length: 15 amino acids. The V end lost 5 bases, the J end lost 1 base, and 14 bases lay between the germline ends. Germline V gene sequence: CDR1 SNHLY, CDR2 FYNNEI. CDR3 coding DNA: TGTGCCAGCAGTCCCGGACGGCGAGGTAACTATGGCTACACCTTC. Protein: CASSPGRRGNYGYTF.